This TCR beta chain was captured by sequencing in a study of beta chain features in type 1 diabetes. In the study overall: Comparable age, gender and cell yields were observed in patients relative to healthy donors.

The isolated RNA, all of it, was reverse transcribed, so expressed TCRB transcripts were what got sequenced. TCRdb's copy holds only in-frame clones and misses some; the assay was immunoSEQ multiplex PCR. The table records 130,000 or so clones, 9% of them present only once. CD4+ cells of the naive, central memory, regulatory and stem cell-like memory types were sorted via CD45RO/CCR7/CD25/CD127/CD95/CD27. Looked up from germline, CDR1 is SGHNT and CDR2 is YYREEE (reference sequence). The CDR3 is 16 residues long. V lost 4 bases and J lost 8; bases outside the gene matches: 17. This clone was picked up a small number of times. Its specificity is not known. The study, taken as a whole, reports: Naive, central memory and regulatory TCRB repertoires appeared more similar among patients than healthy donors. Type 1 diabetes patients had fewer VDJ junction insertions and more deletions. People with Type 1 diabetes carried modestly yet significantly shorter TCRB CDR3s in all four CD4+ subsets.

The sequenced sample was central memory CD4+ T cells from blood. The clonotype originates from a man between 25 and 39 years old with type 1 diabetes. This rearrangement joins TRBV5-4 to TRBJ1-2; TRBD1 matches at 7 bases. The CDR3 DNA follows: TGTGCCAGCAGCGTATCAAGACCGGGGACAGAAGGAGGCTACACCTTC. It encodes CASSVSRPGTEGGYTF.